Reported below is one TCR beta chain. The data stem from a study of blood T cell repertoires in COVID-19. This CDR3 is built from 12 residues. CDR1 is SGHRS and CDR2 is YFSETQ in the germline V gene. The germline V and J ends were trimmed by 4 bases and 6 bases, with 9 bases remaining between them. TCRdb's table, derived via immunoSEQ multiplex PCR, lists solely in-frame clones and lacks some. The data show 450,000 or so clones, 85% to 90% seen once. Followed over time, Seattle patients had been enrolled while infection was active. V gene TRBV5-1 combines with J gene TRBJ2-3; D possibly corresponds to TRBD2 (6 bases). This sequence originates from a man between 18 and 35 years old with COVID-19, enrolled during active disease. The sequenced sample was peripheral blood. CDR3 nucleotide sequence: TGCGCCAGCAGCCAAGGGAGGGATACGCAGTATTTT. Its protein product is CASSQGRDTQYF.